This is a list of T cell receptor beta chains from one sample in a study of blood T cell repertoires in COVID-19. The assay was immunoSEQ multiplex PCR, and TCRdb's table has in-frame clones only and misses some. This table holds some 200,000 clones, around 83% found once. Sequencing used peripheral blood. The receptors derive from a middle-aged woman with acute or convalescent COVID-19. CDR3s include the opening cysteine and the closing phenylalanine or tryptophan. D genes are given only for firm matches. Size values are once, few and many counts, or a class for expanded clones, and some rows have none.

CDR3 protein: CAWSPPGGPGGYTF
CDR3 DNA: TGTGCCTGGAGTCCCCCCGGGGGGCCCGGAGGCTACACCTTC
V gene: TRBV30
clone size: NA
D gene: NA
J gene: TRBJ1-2

CDR3 protein: CASSLWTGRAGQPQHF
CDR3 DNA: TGCGCCAGCAGCCTATGGACAGGGAGAGCGGGTCAGCCCCAGCATTTT
V gene: TRBV4-1
clone size: NA
D gene: TRBD1
J gene: TRBJ1-5

CDR3 protein: CASSPSGGRVEAFF
CDR3 DNA: TGTGCCAGTAGTCCCTCGGGGGGGCGGGTTGAAGCTTTCTTT
V gene: TRBV19
clone size: NA
D gene: NA
J gene: TRBJ1-1

CDR3 protein: CASSRTSGTYEQYF
CDR3 DNA: TGTGCCAGCAGTAGGACTAGCGGGACCTACGAGCAGTACTTC
V gene: TRBV3-1/TRBV3-2
clone size: NA
D gene: TRBD2
J gene: TRBJ2-7

CDR3 protein: CAISGTGVPLEQYF
CDR3 DNA: TGTGCCATCAGCGGGACAGGGGTCCCTCTCGAGCAGTACTTC
V gene: TRBV10-3
clone size: NA
D gene: TRBD1
J gene: TRBJ2-7

CDR3 protein: CASSLAAAMQGLFTNEQFF
CDR3 DNA: TGTGCCAGCAGCTTGGCGGCCGCGATGCAGGGGCTGTTTACGAATGAGCAGTTCTTC
V gene: TRBV5-6
clone size: NA
D gene: NA
J gene: TRBJ2-1

CDR3 protein: CASSLLGLAGGPSFHEQFF
CDR3 DNA: TGCGCCAGCAGCTTATTGGGACTAGCGGGAGGGCCATCCTTCCATGAGCAGTTCTTC
V gene: TRBV5-1
clone size: once
D gene: TRBD2
J gene: TRBJ2-1

CDR3 protein: CASGQGSGNTIYF
CDR3 DNA: TGTGCCAGCGGACAGGGGTCAGGAAACACCATATATTTT
V gene: TRBV7-9
clone size: NA
D gene: TRBD1
J gene: TRBJ1-3

CDR3 protein: CASSSQGVSYEQYF
CDR3 DNA: TGTGCCAGCAGCAGCCAGGGGGTATCCTACGAGCAGTACTTC
V gene: TRBV4-2
clone size: once
D gene: TRBD1
J gene: TRBJ2-7

CDR3 protein: CASSSYSYEQYF
CDR3 DNA: TGTGCCAGCAGCTCTTACAGCTACGAGCAGTACTTC
V gene: TRBV14
clone size: NA
D gene: NA
J gene: TRBJ2-7

CDR3 protein: CASSPPGGDGEKLFF
CDR3 DNA: TGTGCCAGCAGCCCACCTGGGGGGGACGGAGAAAAACTGTTTTTT
V gene: TRBV28
clone size: NA
D gene: NA
J gene: TRBJ1-4

CDR3 protein: CASKEQHYGYTF
CDR3 DNA: TGTGCCAGCAAGGAACAGCACTATGGCTACACCTTC
V gene: TRBV28
clone size: NA
D gene: NA
J gene: TRBJ1-2

CDR3 protein: CAISVQGAEETQYF
CDR3 DNA: TGTGCCATCAGTGTACAGGGGGCAGAAGAGACCCAGTACTTC
V gene: TRBV10-3
clone size: NA
D gene: TRBD1
J gene: TRBJ2-5

CDR3 protein: CASSLRGFEQYF
CDR3 DNA: TGTGCCAGCAGCTTGAGAGGGTTCGAGCAGTACTTC
V gene: TRBV5-6
clone size: NA
D gene: NA
J gene: TRBJ2-7

CDR3 protein: CASITLGQGVCGNQPQHF
CDR3 DNA: TGTGCCAGCATCACGTTGGGACAGGGCGTATGCGGCAATCAGCCCCAGCATTTT
V gene: TRBV6-4
clone size: NA
D gene: TRBD1
J gene: TRBJ1-5

CDR3 protein: CASSQDWQGRGEQFF
CDR3 DNA: TGCGCCAGCAGCCAAGATTGGCAGGGTCGCGGTGAGCAGTTCTTC
V gene: TRBV4-1
clone size: NA
D gene: NA
J gene: TRBJ2-1

CDR3 protein: CASSSWTGHVGEQFF
CDR3 DNA: TGTGCCAGCAGCTCGTGGACAGGGCATGTGGGTGAGCAGTTCTTC
V gene: TRBV7-9
clone size: NA
D gene: TRBD1
J gene: TRBJ2-1

CDR3 protein: CASRKPGTGINEQFF
CDR3 DNA: TGTGCCAGCAGGAAACCCGGGACAGGGATCAATGAGCAGTTCTTC
V gene: TRBV7-8
clone size: NA
D gene: TRBD1
J gene: TRBJ2-1

CDR3 protein: CASSPGTEGLFF
CDR3 DNA: TGTGCCAGCAGCCCGGGGACAGAGGGTCTGTTTTTT
V gene: TRBV5-6
clone size: NA
D gene: TRBD1
J gene: TRBJ2-2

CDR3 protein: CASSLVSGRNTIYF
CDR3 DNA: TGTGCCAGCAGCTTAGTCTCAGGGCGGAACACCATATATTTT
V gene: TRBV5-6
clone size: few
D gene: NA
J gene: TRBJ1-3

CDR3 protein: CASSLAPRDRDIVQPQHF
CDR3 DNA: TGTGCCAGCAGCTTAGCCCCCCGGGACAGGGATATTGTTCAGCCCCAGCATTTT
V gene: TRBV7-2
clone size: NA
D gene: TRBD1
J gene: TRBJ1-5

CDR3 protein: CASSVISGEGETQYF
CDR3 DNA: TGTGCCAGCAGCGTGATTAGCGGGGAGGGAGAGACCCAGTACTTC
V gene: TRBV9
clone size: NA
D gene: TRBD2
J gene: TRBJ2-5

CDR3 protein: CASTQGGYEQYF
CDR3 DNA: TGTGCCAGCACGCAAGGGGGATACGAGCAGTACTTC
V gene: TRBV12-3/TRBV12-4
clone size: NA
D gene: NA
J gene: TRBJ2-7

CDR3 protein: CASSPAGEPGELFF
CDR3 DNA: TGTGCCAGCAGTCCAGCGGGAGAGCCCGGGGAGCTGTTTTTT
V gene: TRBV28
clone size: NA
D gene: TRBD2
J gene: TRBJ2-2

CDR3 protein: CASSQGGTSGVTGELFF
CDR3 DNA: TGTGCCAGCAGCCAAGGGGGGACTAGCGGGGTTACCGGGGAGCTGTTTTTT
V gene: TRBV4-2
clone size: NA
D gene: TRBD2
J gene: TRBJ2-2

CDR3 protein: CFGTGDVQPQHF
CDR3 DNA: TGTTTTGGGACAGGGGACGTTCAGCCCCAGCATTTT
V gene: TRBV19
clone size: few
D gene: TRBD1
J gene: TRBJ1-5

CDR3 protein: CAISESPSGFYGYTF
CDR3 DNA: TGTGCCATCAGTGAGTCCCCATCGGGGTTTTACGGCTACACCTTC
V gene: TRBV10-3
clone size: NA
D gene: NA
J gene: TRBJ1-2

CDR3 protein: CASSTIGGGEQYF
CDR3 DNA: TGTGCCAGCAGTACTATCGGGGGAGGGGAGCAGTACTTC
V gene: TRBV6-6
clone size: NA
D gene: TRBD2
J gene: TRBJ2-7

CDR3 protein: CASSLEGFGNQPQHF
CDR3 DNA: TGCGCCAGCAGCTTGGAGGGGTTTGGAAATCAGCCCCAGCATTTT
V gene: TRBV5-1
clone size: NA
D gene: NA
J gene: TRBJ1-5

CDR3 protein: CASSPGQGQGRSEQYF
CDR3 DNA: TGTGCCAGCAGCCCCGGTCAGGGACAGGGTCGTTCCGAGCAGTACTTC
V gene: TRBV27
clone size: NA
D gene: TRBD1
J gene: TRBJ2-7

CDR3 protein: CASSPTLIEGGLGTEAFF
CDR3 DNA: TGTGCCAGCAGTCCAACTCTCATAGAAGGGGGCTTGGGCACTGAAGCTTTCTTT
V gene: TRBV6-6
clone size: NA
D gene: TRBD1
J gene: TRBJ1-1

CDR3 protein: CASSLYPPGLAGGRTDTQYF
CDR3 DNA: TGTGCCAGCAGTTTATACCCCCCGGGACTAGCGGGAGGTCGCACAGATACGCAGTATTTT
V gene: TRBV27
clone size: once
D gene: TRBD2
J gene: TRBJ2-3

CDR3 protein: CASSETGITEAFF
CDR3 DNA: TGTGCCAGCTCAGAGACAGGGATCACTGAAGCTTTCTTT
V gene: TRBV18
clone size: NA
D gene: TRBD1
J gene: TRBJ1-1

CDR3 protein: CASRAAGGWEQYF
CDR3 DNA: TGTGCCAGTCGGGCTGCGGGGGGGTGGGAGCAGTACTTC
V gene: TRBV27
clone size: once
D gene: TRBD2
J gene: TRBJ2-7

CDR3 protein: CASSQGEQGNGELFF
CDR3 DNA: TGTGCCAGCAGCCAAGGAGAACAGGGGAACGGGGAGCTGTTTTTT
V gene: TRBV3-1/TRBV3-2
clone size: NA
D gene: TRBD1
J gene: TRBJ2-2

CDR3 protein: CASRVRANYGYTF
CDR3 DNA: TGTGCAAGCCGGGTTCGGGCTAACTATGGCTACACCTTC
V gene: TRBV6-5
clone size: NA
D gene: NA
J gene: TRBJ1-2

CDR3 protein: CASLPFAGRNTEAFF
CDR3 DNA: TGTGCCAGCCTCCCCTTTGCGGGGAGGAACACTGAAGCTTTCTTT
V gene: TRBV19
clone size: NA
D gene: NA
J gene: TRBJ1-1

CDR3 protein: CASSLSGFGRENTEAFF
CDR3 DNA: TGTGCCAGCAGTTTATCGGGGTTCGGGAGGGAGAACACTGAAGCTTTCTTT
V gene: TRBV27
clone size: NA
D gene: NA
J gene: TRBJ1-1

CDR3 protein: CASSVASGAGYGYTF
CDR3 DNA: TGTGCCAGCAGCGTAGCGAGCGGGGCGGGTTATGGCTACACCTTC
V gene: TRBV9
clone size: NA
D gene: NA
J gene: TRBJ1-2